Below, 10 T cell receptor beta chains from the same sample are listed, as sequenced in a study of radiotherapy plus CTLA-4 blockade in lung cancer listed by TCRdb under 2018. To prepare the library, the immunoSEQ multiplex PCR assay was applied. The source is immuneACCESS, and TCRdb retained only in-frame sequences with V and J called. Part of the clones is not carried over; for the studies checked, unresolved V genes explain less than half of this, and the remainder is unexplained. The sample has tens of thousands of clones on record, around 69% of them singletons. Approximately 8% of the sample belongs to the ten largest clones. The sample in question was peripheral blood, obtained from a patient treated with radiotherapy plus ipilimumab. The receptors shown here come from a human donor with non-small cell lung cancer who had stable disease on radiotherapy plus ipilimumab.

This clone came up a few times. V usage is TRBV19 and J usage is TRBJ2-2; D might be TRBD1 (5 bases). The length of the CDR3 is 14 residues. CDR1 and CDR2 from the germline V gene are LNHDA and SQIVND (reference sequence). The germline V and J ends were trimmed by 8 bases and 2 bases, with 12 bases remaining between them. For the CDR3, the DNA is TGTGCCAGTCTGGGGCCCTCCAACACCGGGGAGCTGTTTTTT. Amino acid sequence: CASLGPSNTGELFF.

The chain recombines TRBV7-9 with TRBJ1-2; no reliable D call. This CDR3 is 17 amino acids long. The V gene lost 5 bases and the J gene lost 4 bases, with 23 bases spanning the gap. CDR1 is SEHNR and CDR2 is FQNEAQ in the germline V gene (reference sequence). The CDR3 bases are TGTGCCAGCAGCCAAAACCCCTCAATGGACCGACTCTATGGCTACACCTTC. Residues: CASSQNPSMDRLYGYTF.

This chain joins TRBV11-3 and TRBJ2-5, with 8 bases aligning to TRBD2. The V and J ends lost 5 bases and 5 bases, in that order; junction bases with no gene match: 7. This CDR3 is 14 amino acids long. In germline, CDR1 is SGHNT, CDR2 YENEEA. The chain's CDR3 is CASSLSGAGETQYF. The CDR3 nucleotides read TGTGCCAGCAGCCTTAGCGGGGCCGGGGAGACCCAGTACTTC.

V usage is TRBV6-5 and J usage is TRBJ2-3; D is undetermined. Germline V gives CDR1 MNHEY, CDR2 SVGAGI. V lost 4 bases and J 3 bases, leaving 8 bases between the germline ends. The CDR3 has 13 residues. The CDR3 coding sequence is TGTGCCAGCAGTTTTACGGTTACAGATACGCAGTATTTT. Translated: CASSFTVTDTQYF.

The chain employs TRBV7-8 and TRBJ1-2; possibly TRBD1 for D (6 bases). V lost 5 bases to trimming and J lost 4 bases, with 11 bases between them. Germline-derived CDR1 and CDR2 are SGHVS and FQNEAQ. The CDR3 sequence is 13 residues long. This CDR3 reads CASSRTVTYGYTF. The CDR3 nucleotides are TGTGCCAGCAGCCGGACAGTTACCTATGGCTACACCTTC.

The rearrangement uses TRBV7-2 and TRBJ1-1; 7 positions agree with TRBD1. The CDR3 spans 13 residues. CDR1 is SGHTA, CDR2 FQGNSA, per germline. Losses at the gene ends were 6 bases for V and 6 bases for J; bases not matched to a gene: 7. CDR3 in amino acids: CASRITGDAEAFF. The CDR3 coding sequence is TGTGCCAGCAGAATCACAGGGGACGCTGAAGCTTTCTTT.

V is TRBV5-1 and J is TRBJ1-3; no firm D call. The germline V and J ends were trimmed by 5 bases and 4 bases, with 10 bases remaining between them. Germline V gives CDR1 SGHRS, CDR2 YFSETQ. This CDR3 spans 13 amino acids. CDR3 coding DNA: TGCGCCAGCAGATCGCTCGTCGGAAACACCATATATTTT. It yields the protein CASRSLVGNTIYF.

This clone is medium-sized within its sample. The rearrangement links TRBV4-1 to TRBJ2-3, with 14 bases identical to TRBD2. The germline CDR1 and CDR2 sequences are MGHRA and YSYEKL. The CDR3 covers 18 residues. V shed 2 bases, J shed 3 bases, and the junction held 7 bases outside the gene matches. Here the CDR3 DNA reads TGCGCCAGCAGCCAATCCGGGACTAGCGGGGGAGTGACAGATACGCAGTATTTT. Protein product: CASSQSGTSGGVTDTQYF.

The CDR3 is CASSPGLAGVTDTQYF. In DNA, the CDR3 is TGTGCCAGCAGCCCAGGACTAGCGGGAGTCACAGATACGCAGTATTTT. The chain combines TRBV7-3 with TRBJ2-3, with 13 bases that match TRBD2. With V trimmed by 5 bases and J by 2 bases, 4 bases remained unmatched. This CDR3 spans 16 amino acids. Germline CDR1 reads SGHTA; CDR2 reads FQGTGA.

J is TRBJ1-6 and V is TRBV7-2, with TRBD1 matching over 7 bases. V shed 5 bases and J 13 bases; nucleotides not matched to a gene: 14. Germline loops: CDR1 SGHTA, CDR2 FQGNSA. This CDR3 contains 15 residues. This CDR3 is CASSPQGTGVSPLHF. The CDR3 DNA sequence: TGTGCCAGCAGCCCTCAAGGCACAGGGGTAAGTCCCCTCCACTTT.